This TCR beta chain was recovered during a study of T-cell reconstitution after alpha-beta-depleted transplantation in children. Trimming pared 1 base from V and 3 bases from J, leaving 6 bases between. CDR1 and CDR2 from the germline V gene are SGHTA and FQGNSA. This CDR3 is built from 13 residues. For TCRbeta, the library was prepared with unique molecular identifiers. TCRdb re-called the PCR reads through MiXCR, storing one row per CDR3 protein. The sample gives around 340,000 distinct CDR3 sequences, 13% of which show up once; approximately 4.2% is in the top ten. This clonotype occurred many times.

The source material was PBMCs, sampled from the stem cell graft. The clonotype originates from a human donor who donated a stem cell graft to a child with Fanconi anemia. The V gene is TRBV7-2, the J gene TRBJ1-2; D gene ambiguous. DNA for the CDR3: TGTGCCAGCAGCTTAGACAGCTACTATGGCTACACCTTC. Amino acids: CASSLDSYYGYTF.